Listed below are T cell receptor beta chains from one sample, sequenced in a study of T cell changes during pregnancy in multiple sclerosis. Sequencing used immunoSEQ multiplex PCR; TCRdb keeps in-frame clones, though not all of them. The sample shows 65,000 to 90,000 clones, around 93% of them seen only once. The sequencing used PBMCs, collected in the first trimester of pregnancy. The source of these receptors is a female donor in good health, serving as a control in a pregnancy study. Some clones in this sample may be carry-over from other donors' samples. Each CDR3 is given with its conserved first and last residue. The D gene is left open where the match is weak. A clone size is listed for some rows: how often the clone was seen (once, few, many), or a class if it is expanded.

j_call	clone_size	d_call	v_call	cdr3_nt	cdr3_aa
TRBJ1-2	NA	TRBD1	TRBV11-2	TGTGCCAGCAGCTTAGGTACCGGGACAGGGATCTATGGCTACACCTTC	CASSLGTGTGIYGYTF
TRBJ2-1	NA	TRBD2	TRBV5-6	TGTGCCAGCAGCTTGCCGGGACTAGCGGGAGAGGGCGAGCAGTTCTTC	CASSLPGLAGEGEQFF
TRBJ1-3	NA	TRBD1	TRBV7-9	TGTGCCAGCAGCCTAAGACAGGGAACAACCTCTGGAAACACCATATATTTT	CASSLRQGTTSGNTIYF
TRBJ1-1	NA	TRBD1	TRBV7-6	TGTGCCAGCAGCTGGACAGGTCAGGGGGCTGAAGCTTTCTTT	CASSWTGQGAEAFF
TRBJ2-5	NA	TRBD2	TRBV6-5	TGTGCCAGCAGTTACTCCCAACTAGCGGCAAAAGAGACCCAGTACTTC	CASSYSQLAAKETQYF
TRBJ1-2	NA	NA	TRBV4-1	TGCGCCAGCAGCCAACTGGCGGGGGGCTACACCTTC	CASSQLAGGYTF
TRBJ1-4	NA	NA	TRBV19	TGTGCCAGTAGTATAGAGCCAGAAACTAATGAAAAACTGTTTTTT	CASSIEPETNEKLFF
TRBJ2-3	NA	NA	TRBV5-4	TGTGCCAGCAGCTTGGGTGACAGATGGACAGATACGCAGTATTTT	CASSLGDRWTDTQYF
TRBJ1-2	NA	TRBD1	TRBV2	TGTGCCAGCAGTGAATCCTTCGGGACAGGGAAAGGCTACACCTTC	CASSESFGTGKGYTF
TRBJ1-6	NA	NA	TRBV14	TGTGCCAGCAGCCAAAGACGGGGCTATAATTCACCCCTCCACTTT	CASSQRRGYNSPLHF
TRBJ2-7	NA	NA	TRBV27	TGTGCCAGCAGTACACCCGGGGAACCCCCCTACGAGCAGTACTTC	CASSTPGEPPYEQYF
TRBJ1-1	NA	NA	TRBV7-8	TGTGCCAGCAGCCCGCCGGCGGGGTTCGGCACTGAAGCTTTCTTT	CASSPPAGFGTEAFF
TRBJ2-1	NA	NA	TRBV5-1	TGCGCCAGCAGCTTGGGGGGCGATGAGCAGTTCTTC	CASSLGGDEQFF
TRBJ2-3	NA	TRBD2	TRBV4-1	TGCGCCAGCAGCCAAGATCTGGCGGGGGGGAGCACAGATACGCAGTATTTT	CASSQDLAGGSTDTQYF
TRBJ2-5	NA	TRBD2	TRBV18	TGTGCCAGCTCACAACCGGGACTAGCGGGGGCCAAAGAGACCCAGTACTTC	CASSQPGLAGAKETQYF
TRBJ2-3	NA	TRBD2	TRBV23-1	TGCGCCAGCAGTCATACGCTAGCGGGGAGCACAGATACGCAGTATTTT	CASSHTLAGSTDTQYF
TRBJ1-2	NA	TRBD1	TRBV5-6	TGTGCCAGCACCCCAGGGGGAAATGGCTACACCTTC	CASTPGGNGYTF
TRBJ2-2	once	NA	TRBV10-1	TGCGCCAGGCCTCGAGGGACCGGGGAGCTGTTTTTT	CARPRGTGELFF
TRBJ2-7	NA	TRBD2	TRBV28	TGTGCCAGCACCCTCGGGGGGGGGTCCTACGAGCAGTACTTC	CASTLGGGSYEQYF
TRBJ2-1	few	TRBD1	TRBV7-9	TGTGCCAGCGGGGGACAGGCCCGCTCCTACAATGAGCAGTTCTTC	CASGGQARSYNEQFF
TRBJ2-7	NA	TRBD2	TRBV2	TGTGCCAGCAGTGGTACTAGCGGTGGCTACGAGCAGTACTTC	CASSGTSGGYEQYF
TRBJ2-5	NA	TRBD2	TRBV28	TGTGCCAGCAACTCAGTAGCGGGAGGAGGGGAGACCCAGTACTTC	CASNSVAGGGETQYF
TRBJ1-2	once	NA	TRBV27	TGTGCCAGCAGGCTCGGGGGGACGGATGGCTACACCTTC	CASRLGGTDGYTF
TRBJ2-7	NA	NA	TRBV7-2	TGTGCCAGCACCCTCGAAAAGGGGACTCACCACGAGCAGTACTTC	CASTLEKGTHHEQYF
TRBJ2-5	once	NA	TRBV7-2	TGTGCCAGCAGCTCAACTCGAAAAGAGACCCAGTACTTC	CASSSTRKETQYF
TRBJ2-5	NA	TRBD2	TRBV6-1	TGTGCCAGCAGTGTTAGCGGGGGGGCCCGAGGCGGTGAGACCCAGTACTTC	CASSVSGGARGGETQYF
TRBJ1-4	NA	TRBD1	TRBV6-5	TGTGCCAGCAGTCCGGGACAGCGCTCTCTGTTTTTT	CASSPGQRSLFF
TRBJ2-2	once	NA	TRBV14	TGTGCCAGCAGCCCCCGGGTCACCGGGGAGCTGTTTTTT	CASSPRVTGELFF
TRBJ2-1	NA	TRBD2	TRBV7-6	TGTGCCAGCAGCTTACTCGAGCGGGGGGGCGTGGGGGAGCAGTTCTTC	CASSLLERGGVGEQFF
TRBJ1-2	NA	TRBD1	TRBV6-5	TGTGCCAGCAGGACAGGGGGCGCAAGAGGCTACACCTTC	CASRTGGARGYTF
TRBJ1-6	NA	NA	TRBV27	TGTGCCAGCAGTTTATACGGGAGCTCCTATAATTCACCCCTCCACTTT	CASSLYGSSYNSPLHF
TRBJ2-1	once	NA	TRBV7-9	TGTGCCAGCAGCCCAGCGGGTGCAGGGAATGAGCAGTTCTTC	CASSPAGAGNEQFF
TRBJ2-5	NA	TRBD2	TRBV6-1	TGTGCCGGCTCCATTCTAGCGGAAGAGACCCAGTACTTC	CAGSILAEETQYF
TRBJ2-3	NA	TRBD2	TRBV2	TGTGCCAGCAGTGAAAAACTGGGAGCGGGGGGGCCGGGAGATACGCAGTATTTT	CASSEKLGAGGPGDTQYF
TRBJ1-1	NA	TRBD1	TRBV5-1	TGCGCCAGCAGCTATGGGACAGCGATTAACACTGAAGCTTTCTTT	CASSYGTAINTEAFF
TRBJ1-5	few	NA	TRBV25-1	NA	CASSSSSQPQHF
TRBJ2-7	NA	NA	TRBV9	TGTGCCAGCAGCGCGGAGGGGCGCTCCTACGAGCAGTACTTC	CASSAEGRSYEQYF
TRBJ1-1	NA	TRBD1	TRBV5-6	TGTGCCAGCAGTCAGGGGGCGCGGAACACTGAAGCTTTCTTT	CASSQGARNTEAFF
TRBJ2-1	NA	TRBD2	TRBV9	TGTGCCAGCAGCGCCGGGACTAGCGGGAGCCATGAGCAGTTCTTC	CASSAGTSGSHEQFF
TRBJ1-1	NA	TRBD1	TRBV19	TGTGCCAGTAGTATCGACCGACAGGGCACTGAAGCTTTCTTT	CASSIDRQGTEAFF
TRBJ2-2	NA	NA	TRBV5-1	TGCGCCAGCAGCTTCCATTCTAGTTCCGGGGAGCTGTTTTTT	CASSFHSSSGELFF
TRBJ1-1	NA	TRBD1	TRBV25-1	TGTGCCAGCAGTGAGGGACAGGGGAACACTGAAGCTTTCTTT	CASSEGQGNTEAFF
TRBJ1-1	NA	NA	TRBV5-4	TGTGCCAGCAGCCCCCCAGTAGCCATGAACACTGAAGCTTTCTTT	CASSPPVAMNTEAFF
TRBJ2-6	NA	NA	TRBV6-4	TGTGCCAGCAGCGCTACTAGCTCTGGGGCCAACGTCCTGACTTTC	CASSATSSGANVLTF
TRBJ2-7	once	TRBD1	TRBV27	TGTGCCAGCAGTTTAGCAGGGGGCAGAAACTACGAGCAGTACTTC	CASSLAGGRNYEQYF
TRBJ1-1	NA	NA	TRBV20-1	TGCAGTGCCGGTGAACCTCATGAAGCTTTCTTT	CSAGEPHEAFF
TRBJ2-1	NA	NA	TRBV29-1	TGCAGCGGGAGGGGGGGGTTACGCGACAATGAGCAGTTCTTC	CSGRGGLRDNEQFF
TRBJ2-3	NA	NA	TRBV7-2	TGTGCCAGCAGGTTCGGAGGGCGTGGAGATACGCAGTATTTT	CASRFGGRGDTQYF
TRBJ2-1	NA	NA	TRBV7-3	TGTGCCAGCAGCTTAGGTCAACTGCACAATGAGCAGTTCTTC	CASSLGQLHNEQFF